This T cell receptor beta chain was found in a study of shared clonotypes between healthy human individuals. Whole-study context: The people who gave samples were two women and three men aged 18 to 49. Donors had three CD4 naive, three CD4 memory, two CD8 naive and one CD8 memory plate apiece.

The table came from immunoSEQ multiplex PCR; TCRdb's copy has only in-frame clones and leaves some out. Of roughly 640,000 clones detected, around 74% appear once; the ten largest clones hold 1.7%. The V segment lost 8 bases and the J segment 3 bases; nucleotides outside the gene matches: 9. The CDR3 runs to 15 residues. Germline V gene lookup returns CDR1 MNHEY and CDR2 SVGAGI. This TCR derives from a young woman in good health. Sequencing input: memory CD4+ T cells sorted from blood. Subset here: CD45RA-negative fraction. The J gene is TRBJ2-1, the V gene TRBV6-5; the match to TRBD2 covers 8 bases. CDR3 coding DNA: TGTGCCAGCCTTCGGGGGGGGAGTGGCTACAATGAGCAGTTCTTC. Protein: CASLRGGSGYNEQFF.